These T cell receptor beta chains were read from a single sample in a study of T cells in localized non-small cell lung cancer. Assay: immunoSEQ multiplex PCR; the TCRdb copy retains only in-frame clones and omits some. The sample lists 64,000 or so clones; roughly 90% were seen once. The source was peripheral blood, collected before any cancer treatment. All receptors come from a woman aged 35 to 69 with stage I lung adenocarcinoma. Both conserved end residues are trimmed from each CDR3. D genes are given only for firm matches.

d_call j_call v_call cdr3_aa
. TRBJ1-1 TRBV7-6 ASSQDRNTEAF
. TRBJ2-5 TRBV5-1 ASTRQGLKTQY
TRBD1 TRBJ1-1 TRBV5-1 ASSPEGQGTEAF
TRBD1 TRBJ1-3 TRBV28 ASSRTGSGNTIY
TRBD1 TRBJ2-1 TRBV5-5 ASSRTGDNEQF
TRBD1 TRBJ1-4 TRBV2 ASGRRDSVEKLF
. TRBJ2-2 TRBV11-2 ASSLVGRGTGELF
TRBD1 TRBJ2-2 TRBV7-9 ASSSPPRTGVATGELF
TRBD1 TRBJ2-7 TRBV2 ASSEQQGNYEQY
. TRBJ2-5 TRBV7-2 ASSPQGIEETQY
. TRBJ1-4 TRBV29-1 SVDAQGNEKLF
. TRBJ1-2 TRBV29-1 SAGLSLYYGYT
TRBD1 TRBJ2-4 TRBV6-5 ASSYSQGAAKNIQY
. TRBJ1-2 TRBV7-8 ASSLGTHGGYT
. TRBJ1-3 TRBV5-1 AKKTGPGNTIY
. TRBJ1-3 TRBV28 ASRPGPGNTIY
. TRBJ2-1 TRBV20-1 SARADREQF
. TRBJ2-7 TRBV19 ASAEQGVYEQY
. TRBJ1-2 TRBV10-1 ASSDGEYGYT
. TRBJ2-3 TRBV7-9 ASSSSVDTQY
. TRBJ2-5 TRBV5-1 ASSPEGGAYETQY
TRBD2 TRBJ2-2 TRBV5-1 ASSKGGLAGFANTGELF
. TRBJ1-2 TRBV14 ASSPTAGASGYT
. TRBJ1-1 TRBV25-1 ASTRDSNTEAF
. TRBJ1-3 TRBV18 ASSPNAPGTSGNTIY
. TRBJ1-1 TRBV27 ASSLRGEETEAF
TRBD1 TRBJ1-1 TRBV19 ASRDRVNTEAF
. TRBJ2-1 TRBV2 ASSLGGYEQF
. TRBJ2-5 TRBV7-8 ASSPHEGQETQY
TRBD1 TRBJ1-2 TRBV28 ASSPSADRGGYT
. TRBJ1-5 TRBV6-5 ASSYGRDSNQPQH
. TRBJ1-5 TRBV6-5 ASGGWNQPQH
. TRBJ2-7 TRBV30 AWRGAYEQY
. TRBJ1-2 TRBV28 ASSFSALPNYGYT
TRBD1 TRBJ2-5 TRBV5-1 ASSLGQGGGQETQY
TRBD1 TRBJ1-6 TRBV28 ASSPRTGANSPLH
. . TRBV7-3 ASSLNPLGAVGYEQY
. TRBJ1-5 TRBV4-3 ASSPQVTGNQPQH
TRBD1 TRBJ1-2 TRBV7-9 ASSSPGTGGRLWYGYT
. TRBJ2-3 TRBV12-5 ASGLVQRSGSSTDTQY
TRBD1 TRBJ2-5 TRBV27 ASSPGTGLQETQY
TRBD1 TRBJ1-2 TRBV27 ASSLTGEYGYT
. TRBJ2-5 TRBV7-2 ASSTGLKETQY
TRBD2 TRBJ2-3 TRBV7-6 ASSLAPSGGGGTQY
TRBD2 TRBJ2-5 TRBV7-9 ASSFGLGLAEETQY
. TRBJ1-1 TRBV29-1 SVEATGRDTEAF